This entry lists 12 T cell receptor beta chains sequenced from one sample in a study of blood T cell repertoires in COVID-19. Only in-frame clones appear in the TCRdb table, and some are missing; sequencing was by immunoSEQ multiplex PCR. The repertoire holds about 470,000 clones, with about nine tenths as singletons. Sequenced sample: PBMCs or T cells enriched from blood (not recorded which). Receptor source: a woman under 30 who had recovered from COVID-19.

V is TRBV2 and J is TRBJ2-3, with 14 positions matching TRBD2. The V and J ends lost 4 bases and 1 base, in that order; junction bases with no gene match: 4. The CDR3 has 17 residues. Germline-derived CDR1 and CDR2 are SNHLY and FYNNEI. The CDR3 protein is CASSGLAGGPGTDTQYF. In nucleotides, the CDR3 is TGTGCCAGCAGTGGACTAGCGGGGGGGCCTGGCACAGATACGCAGTATTTT.

This rearrangement joins TRBV5-1 to TRBJ2-7; 7 positions agree with TRBD2. The CDR3 runs to 15 residues. The germline V gene has CDR1 SGHRS and CDR2 YFSETQ. The V segment lost 4 bases and the J segment 0 bases; nucleotides outside the gene matches: 7. Here the CDR3 reads CASSPLGDYSYEQYF. In nucleotides, the CDR3 is TGCGCCAGCAGCCCCCTCGGGGACTACTCCTACGAGCAGTACTTC.

The rearrangement links TRBV2 to TRBJ1-5, with D hard to call. Germline assignment: CDR1 SNHLY and CDR2 FYNNEI. The V gene lost 6 bases and the J gene lost 4 bases, with 7 bases spanning the gap. CDR3 length: 12 residues. The CDR3 protein is CASREINQPQHF. The CDR3 DNA is TGTGCCAGCAGGGAAATAAATCAGCCCCAGCATTTT.

This rearrangement joins TRBV6-5 to TRBJ2-5; TRBD2 might be the D (5 bases). V was trimmed by 2 bases and J by 5 bases, leaving 15 bases between them. Germline-derived CDR1 and CDR2 are MNHEY and SVGAGI. The CDR3 has 15 amino acids. Here the CDR3 reads CASSYQIASGETQYF. The CDR3 region has the DNA TGTGCCAGCAGTTACCAAATAGCGTCTGGGGAGACCCAGTACTTC.

The chain combines TRBV3-1 (or the pseudogene TRBV3-2) with TRBJ2-7; a possible D gene is TRBD2 (6 bases). The CDR3 extends over 15 amino acids. Looked up from germline, CDR1 is LGHDT and CDR2 is YNNKEL (reference sequence). V lost 1 base to trimming and J lost 7 bases, with 17 bases between them. The CDR3, as DNA: TGTGCCAGCAGCCAAGGGGGAGCTCTGGGGAGGGAGCAGTACTTC. Translated, it gives CASSQGGALGREQYF.

This clone was seen a handful of times. The chain couples TRBV5-1 to TRBJ2-2; D call uncertain. The V gene lost 4 bases and the J gene lost 5 bases, with 12 bases spanning the gap. Germline V gives CDR1 SGHRS, CDR2 YFSETQ. The CDR3 has 14 residues. As DNA, the CDR3 is TGCGCCAGCAGCGCCACAGTGGGTACCGGGGAGCTGTTTTTT. Its translation: CASSATVGTGELFF.

J is TRBJ2-5 and V is TRBV4-1; D uncertain. V was shortened by 4 bases and J by 1 base, with 13 bases between the two germline ends. Germline V gene lookup returns CDR1 MGHRA and CDR2 YSYEKL. CDR3 length: 15 residues. This CDR3 reads CASSRVAPLQETQYF. CDR3 coding DNA: TGCGCCAGCAGCCGTGTGGCCCCTCTCCAAGAGACCCAGTACTTC.

CDR3 residues: CASSFILPGAGETQYF. The CDR3 coding sequence is TGTGCCAGCAGTTTCATCTTGCCCGGGGCGGGGGAGACCCAGTACTTC. This chain links TRBV28 with TRBJ2-5; D perhaps matches TRBD2 (6 bases). This CDR3 region has 16 residues. The V end lost 3 bases, the J end lost 5 bases, and 19 bases lay between the germline ends. Germline V gene lookup returns CDR1 MDHEN and CDR2 SYDVKM.

The chain carries TRBV24-1 and TRBJ2-6; no clear D gene. From germline, CDR1 is KGHDR and CDR2 SFDVKD. Trimming removed 3 bases from V and 4 bases from J, with 6 bases in between. CDR3 size: 14 residues. CDR3 region: CATSDPIGANVLTF. The CDR3 bases are TGTGCCACCAGTGATCCTATAGGGGCCAACGTCCTGACTTTC.

V gene TRBV19 combines with J gene TRBJ1-5; TRBD1 matches at 7 bases. CDR1 LNHDA and CDR2 SQIVND come from the germline V gene (reference sequence). V trimming: 6 bases; J trimming: 0 bases; junction bases outside the gene matches: 2. CDR3 length: 14 residues. CDR3 in amino acids: CASRYRGSNQPQHF. Written as DNA, the CDR3 is TGTGCCAGTAGGTACAGGGGTAGCAATCAGCCCCAGCATTTT.

In its sample, this clone was seen once. The chain is built from TRBV20-1 and TRBJ1-1, with TRBD1 matching over 12 bases. Germline loops: CDR1 DFQATT, CDR2 SNEGSKA (reference sequence). Trimming took 3 bases from V and 0 from J; bases not matched to a gene: 11. CDR3 size: 18 residues. The CDR3 loop reads CSASFGTGGLLMNTEAFF. The CDR3 DNA is TGCAGTGCTAGTTTTGGGACAGGGGGCCTCCTTATGAACACTGAAGCTTTCTTT.

V and J are TRBV7-2 and TRBJ1-3, with D perhaps matching TRBD1 (5 bases). Trimming left V 1 base short and J 2 bases short, with 12 bases between. This CDR3 is built from 16 residues. Germline loops: CDR1 SGHTA, CDR2 FQGNSA. CDR3 nucleotide sequence: TGTGCCAGCAGCTTAGTGGCGGGGCTCGCTGGAAACACCATATATTTT. Its translation: CASSLVAGLAGNTIYF.